Below, 26 T cell receptor beta chains from the same sample are listed, as sequenced in a study of T-cell reconstitution after alpha-beta-depleted transplantation in children. Library preparation (for TCRbeta) was performed with unique molecular identifiers. TCRdb called the PCR reads again in MiXCR, with one record for every CDR3 protein. The sample lists about 600,000 distinct CDR3 sequences, roughly a tenth occurring once. The specimen was PBMCs from the stem cell graft donor, collected from the stem cell graft. The receptors were sampled from a human donor who donated a stem cell graft to a child with acute myeloid leukemia.

A few counts support this clonotype. This chain joins TRBV20-1 and TRBJ2-3; 8 bases fit TRBD1. V shed 5 bases, J shed 1 base, and the junction held 5 bases outside the gene matches. Germline V CDR1 and CDR2: DFQATT, SNEGSKA (reference sequence). The length of the CDR3 is 14 residues. The CDR3 reads CSAVPGQGTDTQYF. The CDR3 coding sequence is TGCAGTGCTGTTCCGGGACAGGGCACAGATACGCAGTATTTT.

This clonotype was picked up a small number of times. V and J are TRBV4-3 and TRBJ2-7, with unresolved D. CDR3 length: 13 amino acids. The germline gives CDR1 LGHNA, CDR2 YSLEER. V lost 0 bases, J lost 2 bases, and 5 bases lay in between. The CDR3 DNA follows: TGCGCCAGCAGCCAAGATATACCCTACGAGCAGTACTTC. Its protein product is CASSQDIPYEQYF.

The CDR3 sequence: CAWSGRDGYTF. The CDR3 nucleotides are TGTGCCTGGAGTGGTCGGGATGGCTACACCTTC. The chain uses TRBV30 and TRBJ1-2; no clear D gene. CDR3 size: 11 residues. Germline V gene lookup returns CDR1 GTSNPN and CDR2 SVGIG (reference sequence). V was cut by 1 base and J by 6 bases, with 6 bases left in between.

This clonotype was seen many times. The genes are TRBV5-1 and TRBJ2-7, with 9 bases identical to TRBD1. J lost 6 bases, V lost 6 bases, and 10 bases had no gene match. The CDR3 sequence is 14 residues long. CDR1 and CDR2 from the germline V gene are SGHRS and YFSETQ. CDR3 DNA: TGCGCCAGCACCCCCGGGACAGGGATCTTCGAGCAGTACTTC. This sequence encodes CASTPGTGIFEQYF.

This clonotype was seen at least ten times. The J gene is TRBJ2-1, the V gene TRBV20-1; 14 bases match TRBD2. The germline CDR1 and CDR2 sequences are DFQATT and SNEGSKA (reference sequence). The trim removed 1 base at V and 7 bases at J, leaving 3 bases unmatched. The CDR3 is 15 residues long. In DNA form, the CDR3 reads TGCAGTGCTAGAGGGGGGACTAGCGGGGGTAATGAGCAGTTCTTC. It codes for CSARGGTSGGNEQFF.

This clonotype was observed a few times. The chain couples TRBV29-1 to TRBJ2-7; no reliable D call. V was pared by 6 bases and J by 0 bases, with 12 bases between. CDR1 is SQVTM, CDR2 ANQGSEA, per germline. The CDR3 totals 13 residues. CDR3 bases: TGCAGCGTCCCAGCTGAGAGCTCCTACGAGCAGTACTTC. Its protein product is CSVPAESSYEQYF.

This clonotype has just a few counts. Here the CDR3 DNA reads TGTGCCAGCACTCGGGGGTCGGGGGGCTACAATGAGCAGTTCTTC. This gives the protein CASTRGSGGYNEQFF. V and J are TRBV2 and TRBJ2-1, with 7 bases lining up with TRBD2. CDR1 is SNHLY, CDR2 FYNNEI, per germline. Unmatched junction bases numbered 9, after V lost 7 bases and J lost 3 bases. CDR3 length equals 15 residues.

The rearrangement uses TRBV28 and TRBJ2-3; D is possibly TRBD2 (5 bases). This CDR3 contains 16 residues. Trimming removed 4 bases from V and 3 bases from J, with 17 bases in between. Germline CDR1 MDHEN, CDR2 SYDVKM. Here the CDR3 reads CASSSPLARSTDTQYF. For the CDR3, the DNA is TGTGCCAGCAGTTCCCCGCTAGCTCGATCTACAGATACGCAGTATTTT.

The genes are TRBV9 and TRBJ2-6, with no clear D. The CDR3 contains 15 residues. The ends were cut back, 1 base at V and 1 base at J, with 6 bases in the middle. In germline, CDR1 is SGDLS, CDR2 YYNGEE. CDR3 DNA sequence: TGTGCCAGCAGCGTATGGGGATCTGGGGCCAACGTCCTGACTTTC. Its translation: CASSVWGSGANVLTF.

Ten or more counts support this clonotype. The chain carries TRBV6-6 and TRBJ2-5; 7 bases are shared with TRBD2. Germline CDR1 and CDR2: MNHNY and SVGAGI (reference sequence). The CDR3 sequence is 15 residues long. Unmatched junction bases numbered 10, after V lost 7 bases and J lost 2 bases. This CDR3 is CASTRTAGAQETQYF. The CDR3 DNA reads as TGTGCCAGCACTAGAACCGCGGGAGCACAAGAGACCCAGTACTTC.

Only a few counts were recorded for this clonotype. This chain joins TRBV7-9 and TRBJ1-1; tentative D call: TRBD1 (5 bases). The CDR3 length is 14 residues. Trimming took 7 bases from V and 4 from J, leaving 16 bases between them. Germline values: CDR1 SEHNR, CDR2 FQNEAQ (reference sequence). The CDR3: CASIGTPGVTEAFF. The CDR3 DNA is TGTGCCAGCATCGGGACCCCGGGAGTCACTGAAGCTTTCTTT.

The sample holds many counts of this clonotype. The chain recombines TRBV7-2 with TRBJ2-3, with a possible D match to TRBD1 (5 bases). The ends were cut back, 6 bases at V and 6 bases at J, with 13 bases in the middle. The CDR3 covers 13 residues. Germline-derived CDR1 and CDR2 are SGHTA and FQGNSA. CDR3 sequence: CASSPGAWDTQYF. CDR3 bases: TGTGCCAGCAGTCCTGGGGCCTGGGATACGCAGTATTTT.

This clonotype was observed many times. This chain connects TRBV10-3 to TRBJ2-5; D remains ambiguous. Trimming cost V 6 bases and J 4 bases, with 15 bases left between them. From germline, CDR1 is ENHRY and CDR2 SYGVKD. The CDR3 covers 14 residues. Here the CDR3 reads CAISAIGLGETQYF. CDR3 sequence (DNA): TGTGCCATCAGCGCGATAGGATTAGGAGAGACCCAGTACTTC.

The chain recombines TRBV12-3 or TRBV12-4 with TRBJ2-3; 9 positions agree with TRBD2. The CDR3 sequence is 14 residues long. V gave up 5 bases and J gave up 5 bases; unmatched junction bases: 5. CDR3 nucleotide sequence: TGTGCCAGCAGTCCTAGCGGGGCGGGAGATACGCAGTATTTT. Its protein is CASSPSGAGDTQYF.

This sequence joins TRBV5-6 and TRBJ2-7; tentatively, D is TRBD1 (5 bases). Germline V gene data show CDR1 as SGHDT and CDR2 as YYEEEE. This CDR3 is built from 14 residues. The V gene lost 0 bases and the J gene lost 4 bases, with 11 bases spanning the gap. For the CDR3, the DNA is TGTGCCAGCAGCTTGGGAGACAGCCGATACGAGCAGTACTTC. It specifies CASSLGDSRYEQYF.

V gene TRBV6-2 or TRBV6-3 combines with J gene TRBJ1-2; no clear D gene. The V and J ends lost 8 bases and 5 bases respectively, with 9 bases between them. From germline, CDR1 is MNHEY and CDR2 SVGEGT. The CDR3 length is 11 residues. The CDR3 sequence: CASDGGYGYTF. DNA of the CDR3: TGTGCCAGCGACGGAGGGTATGGCTACACCTTC.

This clonotype showed up just a few times. V usage is TRBV9 and J usage is TRBJ2-1; the D gene is possibly TRBD1 (5 bases). This CDR3 comprises 14 residues. CDR1 and CDR2 from the germline V gene are SGDLS and YYNGEE. V lost 0 bases, J lost 6 bases, and 10 bases lay in between. The CDR3 sequence is CASSVGGRANEQFF. CDR3 bases: TGTGCCAGCAGCGTAGGAGGCAGGGCCAATGAGCAGTTCTTC. Full variable domain (missing parts from reference TRBV9 and TRBJ2-1): DSGVTQTPKHLITATGQRVTLRCSPRSGDLSVYWYQQSLDQGLQFLIQYYNGEERAKGNILERFSAQQFPDLHSELNLSSLELGDSALYFCASSVGGRANEQFFGPGTRLTVL.

This clonotype was counted between two and nine times. The chain is built from TRBV13 and TRBJ1-6, with 10 bases matching TRBD1. This CDR3 comprises 14 residues. V gave up 5 bases and J gave up 9 bases; unmatched junction bases: 4. Germline CDR1 PRHDT, CDR2 FYEKMQ (reference sequence). This CDR3 reads CASSRTGGFSPLHF. CDR3 nucleotide sequence: TGTGCCAGCAGCCGGACAGGGGGGTTTTCACCCCTCCACTTT. Filled out from reference TRBV13 and TRBJ1-6, the complete variable domain reads AAGVIQSPRHLIKEKRETATLKCYPIPRHDTVYWYQQGPGQDPQFLISFYEKMQSDKGSIPDRFSAQQFSDYHSELNMSSLELGDSALYFCASSRTGGFSPLHFGNGTRLTVT.

This sequence joins TRBV24-1 and TRBJ1-2, with D possibly TRBD1 on 5 matching bases. Per the germline V gene, CDR1 is KGHDR and CDR2 is SFDVKD. The CDR3 loop spans 15 amino acids. Trimming pared 1 base from V and 2 bases from J, leaving 10 bases between. The CDR3 here is CATSDLRGANYGYTF. DNA for the CDR3: TGTGCCACCAGTGATTTAAGAGGGGCCAACTATGGCTACACCTTC.

The V and J genes are TRBV10-3 and TRBJ2-1; D gene uncertain. CDR1 is ENHRY and CDR2 is SYGVKD in the germline V gene. V lost 0 bases and J 12 bases, leaving 9 bases between the germline ends. The CDR3 extends over 12 amino acids. CDR3 loop: CAISESLALQFF. The DNA for the CDR3 is TGTGCCATCAGTGAGTCTTTGGCTCTGCAGTTCTTC.

The V and J genes are TRBV20-1 and TRBJ1-2; 8 nucleotides align to TRBD1. V lost 6 bases and J lost 1; bases outside the gene matches: 7. Germline-derived CDR1 and CDR2 are DFQATT and SNEGSKA (reference sequence). CDR3 length: 14 amino acids. CDR3 coding DNA: TGCAGTGCCCAGGACAGGGAGAATAACTATGGCTACACCTTC. It is translated as CSAQDRENNYGYTF.

This clonotype was observed many times. This sequence joins TRBV9 and TRBJ2-3; D uncertain. V was clipped by 2 bases and J by 0 bases, with 16 bases between them. CDR1 is SGDLS and CDR2 is YYNGEE in the germline V gene. The CDR3 consists of 17 residues. Written as DNA, the CDR3 is TGTGCCAGCAGCGTTTCTTTACGCGGTGCTAGCACAGATACGCAGTATTTT. Protein sequence: CASSVSLRGASTDTQYF.

The V gene is TRBV6-2 or TRBV6-3, the J gene TRBJ2-1; 7 positions match TRBD2. The CDR3 contains 15 residues. Germline V gives CDR1 MNHEY, CDR2 SVGEGT. J lost 0 bases, V lost 6 bases, and 5 bases had no gene match. The CDR3 region is CASSLADLSYNEQFF. In nucleotides, the CDR3 is TGTGCCAGCAGCCTAGCGGACCTCTCCTACAATGAGCAGTTCTTC.

This clonotype was seen only a few times. The CDR3 nucleotides read TGCAGTACTCGTTTTCGGGGGACTAGCGGGAGAGCAGGTTACGAGCAGTACTTC. Its translation is CSTRFRGTSGRAGYEQYF. The rearrangement links TRBV20-1 to TRBJ2-7, with 14 bases identical to TRBD2. V was pared by 8 bases and J by 4 bases, with 19 bases of the junction left unmatched. The CDR3 has 18 amino acids. Germline CDR1 and CDR2: DFQATT and SNEGSKA (reference sequence).

This clonotype was seen repeatedly, ten times or more. The chain carries TRBV5-1 and TRBJ2-1; D may be TRBD1 (7 bases). The CDR3 consists of 14 residues. Between the trimmed V and J ends, which lost 0 bases and 6 bases, there was a span of 10 bases. Germline V gene lookup returns CDR1 SGHRS and CDR2 YFSETQ. The CDR3 is CASSLDRGGNEQFF. CDR3 in DNA: TGCGCCAGCAGCTTGGACAGGGGAGGCAATGAGCAGTTCTTC.

This clonotype occurred many times. This chain connects TRBV5-1 to TRBJ2-1; the D gene is possibly TRBD2 (6 bases). Trimming took off 2 bases at V and 8 bases at J, with 20 bases between the two ends. This CDR3 comprises 16 residues. Germline V lookup: CDR1 SGHRS, CDR2 YFSETQ. The CDR3 nucleotides are TGCGCCAGCAGCTTTTATGAGCGGGCAGGTTGGGATGAGCAGTTCTTC. Translating it yields CASSFYERAGWDEQFF.